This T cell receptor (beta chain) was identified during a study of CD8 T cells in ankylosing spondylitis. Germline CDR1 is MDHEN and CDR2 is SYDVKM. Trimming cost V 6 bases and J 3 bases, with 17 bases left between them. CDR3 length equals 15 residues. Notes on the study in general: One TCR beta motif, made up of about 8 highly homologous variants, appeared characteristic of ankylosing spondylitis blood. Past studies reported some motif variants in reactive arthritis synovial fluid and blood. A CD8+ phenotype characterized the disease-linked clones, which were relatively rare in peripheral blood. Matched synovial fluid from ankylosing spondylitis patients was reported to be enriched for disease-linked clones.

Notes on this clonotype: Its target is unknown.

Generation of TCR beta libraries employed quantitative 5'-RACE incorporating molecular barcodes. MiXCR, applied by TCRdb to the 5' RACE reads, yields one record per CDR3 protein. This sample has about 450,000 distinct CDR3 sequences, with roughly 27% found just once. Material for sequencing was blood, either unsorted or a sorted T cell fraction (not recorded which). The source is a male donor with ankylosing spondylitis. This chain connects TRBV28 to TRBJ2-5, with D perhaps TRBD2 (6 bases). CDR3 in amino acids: CASSPGTAGKETQYF. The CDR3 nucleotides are TGTGCCAGCAGCCCTGGGACCGCGGGGAAAGAGACCCAGTACTTC.